This T cell receptor beta chain was documented in a study of blood T cell repertoires in COVID-19. Assay used: immunoSEQ multiplex PCR; TCRdb lists only in-frame clones, some missing. The table shows about 150,000 clones, with around 89% occurring only once. The TCR sequence derives from a woman aged 40 to 50 with acute or convalescent COVID-19. The specimen was peripheral blood.

The CDR3 protein is CASSQEGSSGSTGELFF. CDR3 nucleotides: TGTGCCAGCAGCCAAGAAGGATCTAGCGGAAGCACCGGGGAGCTGTTTTTT. The chain links TRBV4-2 to TRBJ2-2, with TRBD2 matching 7 bases. Per germline, CDR1 LGHNA and CDR2 YNFKEQ. V lost 0 bases to trimming and J lost 4 bases; unmatched junction nucleotides: 8. This CDR3 is built from 17 residues.